The 20 T cell receptor beta chains reported below all come from one sample, sequenced in a study of PD-1 blockade in classical Hodgkin lymphoma. TCRdb's table, derived via immunoSEQ multiplex PCR, lists solely in-frame clones and lacks some. This sample yields just over 25,000 clones, of which under 90% are seen a single time; nearly 2.5% belongs to the top ten. Relapse was seen in all patients after autologous stem cell transplantation, and brentuximab vedotin exposure was variable. Here the sequenced sample was peripheral blood mononuclear cells (PBMCs), taken at baseline. Receptors originate from a human donor with classical Hodgkin lymphoma.

V and J are TRBV19 and TRBJ2-5; 7 nucleotides match TRBD1. The CDR3 covers 15 residues. Germline loops: CDR1 LNHDA, CDR2 SQIVND (reference sequence). J was trimmed by 2 bases and V by 7 bases; bases with no gene match: 10. The CDR3 region has the DNA TGTGCCAGTAAGAGGGGGCTTCAGGGTCAAGAGACCCAGTACTTC. Translated, it gives CASKRGLQGQETQYF.

The V call is TRBV25-1, the J call TRBJ1-5, with D possibly being TRBD1 (6 bases). The germline CDR1 and CDR2 sequences are MGHDK and SYGVNS. Trimming took 5 bases from V and 9 from J, leaving 17 bases between them. The CDR3 extends over 14 amino acids. The CDR3 protein is CASSPGHMEMPQHF. DNA of the CDR3: TGTGCCAGCAGTCCGGGACATATGGAGATGCCCCAGCATTTT.

The chain links TRBV5-1 to TRBJ1-2; a weak D match, TRBD1 (6 bases). The CDR3 is 14 residues long. Germline values: CDR1 SGHRS, CDR2 YFSETQ. Trimming cost V 0 bases and J 7 bases, with 13 bases left between them. CDR3 loop: CASSLDGGGVGYTF. The CDR3 DNA reads as TGCGCCAGCAGCTTGGACGGGGGCGGTGTTGGCTACACCTTC.

The V and J genes are TRBV7-9 and TRBJ2-1, with 10 bases aligning to TRBD1. The CDR3 contains 17 residues. Germline CDR1 SEHNR, CDR2 FQNEAQ (reference sequence). V shed 5 bases and J 8 bases; nucleotides not matched to a gene: 15. Here the CDR3 reads CASSGPGTGDPSDEQFF. The CDR3 bases are TGTGCCAGCAGCGGACCCGGGACAGGGGACCCGAGCGATGAGCAGTTCTTC.

This clone was seen a single time. V usage is TRBV5-4 and J usage is TRBJ2-7; TRBD2 agrees at 7 bases. Losses at the gene ends were 0 bases for V and 3 bases for J; bases not matched to a gene: 6. The CDR3 spans 15 residues. Germline V gene sequence: CDR1 SGHNT, CDR2 YYREEE (reference sequence). The CDR3 DNA is TGTGCCAGCAGCTTGGCCGGAGCTAGCGGCTACGAGCAGTACTTC. Translating gives CASSLAGASGYEQYF.

V usage is TRBV7-2 and J usage is TRBJ1-2; maybe TRBD1 (5 bases). Germline V lookup: CDR1 SGHTA, CDR2 FQGNSA. Between the trimmed V and J ends, which lost 1 base and 4 bases, there was a span of 13 bases. This CDR3 comprises 15 residues. CDR3 sequence reads: CASSLGRGVSYGYTF. CDR3 DNA sequence: TGTGCCAGCAGCTTAGGACGGGGGGTCAGCTATGGCTACACCTTC.

The chain recombines TRBV29-1 with TRBJ1-1, with TRBD1 matching over 7 bases. The V gene end was trimmed by 8 bases and the J gene end by 2 bases; junction bases not matched to a gene: 5. The CDR3 is 12 residues long. CDR1 is SQVTM and CDR2 is ANQGSEA in the germline V gene. In DNA form, the CDR3 reads TGCAGCACCCGGGACAGCAACACTGAAGCTTTCTTT. Protein sequence: CSTRDSNTEAFF.

This clone was picked up a small number of times. J is TRBJ2-1 and V is TRBV10-2, with TRBD2 matching over 8 bases. Trimming cost V 3 bases and J 4 bases; bases outside gene matches: 11. Germline CDR1 reads WSHSY; CDR2 reads SAAADI. The CDR3 totals 17 residues. CDR3 loop: CASSDPVRGGPYNEQFF. The CDR3 nucleotides read TGCGCCAGCAGTGACCCTGTACGGGGGGGCCCTTACAATGAGCAGTTCTTC.

The V gene is TRBV29-1, the J gene TRBJ1-2, with D unclear. Trimming took 4 bases from V and 0 from J, leaving 15 bases between them. This CDR3 is built from 15 residues. Germline V CDR1 and CDR2: SQVTM, ANQGSEA. CDR3 DNA: TGCAGCGTTGCAACTGGAAGTGGCACTAACTATGGCTACACCTTC. Translating it yields CSVATGSGTNYGYTF.

This clone was found once. J is TRBJ2-5 and V is TRBV9; 7 bases align to TRBD2. The CDR3 runs to 16 residues. Germline assignment: CDR1 SGDLS and CDR2 YYNGEE. Trimming cost V 0 bases and J 0 bases; bases outside gene matches: 5. The CDR3 sequence is CASSVERGSYQETQYF. CDR3 DNA sequence: TGTGCCAGCAGCGTAGAGCGCGGGAGTTACCAAGAGACCCAGTACTTC.

The chain links TRBV4-2 to TRBJ1-1; the D is unclear. This CDR3 region has 14 residues. Trimming removed 0 bases from V and 3 bases from J, with 8 bases in between. Germline CDR1 LGHNA, CDR2 YNFKEQ. The CDR3 spells CASSQEAGYTEAFF. DNA for the CDR3: TGTGCCAGCAGCCAAGAAGCGGGGTACACTGAAGCTTTCTTT.

J is TRBJ2-1 and V is TRBV13, with 10 bases identical to TRBD2. The V gene end was trimmed by 3 bases and the J gene end by 7 bases; junction bases not matched to a gene: 6. Germline values: CDR1 PRHDT, CDR2 FYEKMQ (reference sequence). This CDR3 comprises 15 residues. DNA for the CDR3: TGTGCCAGCAGCTTGGGACTAGCGAAGGGGAATGAGCAGTTCTTC. It encodes CASSLGLAKGNEQFF.

The chain combines TRBV7-2 with TRBJ1-1, with D perhaps matching TRBD1 (5 bases). The length of the CDR3 is 14 residues. The V and J ends lost 6 bases and 2 bases respectively, with 13 bases between them. Germline lookup yields CDR1 SGHTA and CDR2 FQGNSA. This chain's CDR3 is CASSSGTVNTEAFF. CDR3 in DNA: TGTGCCAGCAGTTCGGGGACGGTTAACACTGAAGCTTTCTTT.

This chain joins TRBV6-5 and TRBJ1-2; no clear D. Trimming stripped 2 bases from V and 7 bases from J, with 11 bases between. CDR1 and CDR2 (germline): MNHEY, SVGAGI. CDR3 length: 13 amino acids. The CDR3 DNA reads TGTGCCAGCAGTTACGTAGGGTCGGGTGGCTACACCTTC. It encodes CASSYVGSGGYTF.

The chain couples TRBV4-2 to TRBJ2-5; D gene uncertain. Trimming cost V 0 bases and J 5 bases, with 7 bases left between them. The germline CDR1 and CDR2 sequences are LGHNA and YNFKEQ. The CDR3 spans 13 residues. In DNA, the CDR3 is TGTGCCAGCAGCCAAGATGTAGGTGAGACCCAGTACTTC. Its translation is CASSQDVGETQYF.

The chain links TRBV29-1 to TRBJ1-4; 8 bases line up with TRBD1. Germline CDR1 reads SQVTM; CDR2 reads ANQGSEA. The CDR3 spans 15 residues. V was clipped by 5 bases and J by 5 bases; unmatched bases: 10. The CDR3 DNA is TGCAGCGTTTCCGAGACAGGGGCCGGAAATGAAAAACTGTTTTTT. It translates to CSVSETGAGNEKLFF.

The genes are TRBV5-1 and TRBJ2-7; 11 nucleotides match TRBD2. The CDR3 has 16 amino acids. Unmatched junction bases numbered 9, after V lost 4 bases and J lost 3 bases. Germline V CDR1 and CDR2: SGHRS, YFSETQ. DNA of the CDR3: TGCGCCAGCAGCCTAATGACTAGCGGGGACCTCTACGAGCAGTACTTC. It codes for CASSLMTSGDLYEQYF.

This rearrangement joins TRBV4-2 to TRBJ1-1, with D maybe TRBD1 (5 bases). The germline V gene has CDR1 LGHNA and CDR2 YNFKEQ. V was pared by 5 bases and J by 0 bases, with 7 bases between. The CDR3 runs to 13 residues. The CDR3 sequence: CASSGHMNTEAFF. CDR3 coding DNA: TGTGCCAGCAGCGGACACATGAACACTGAAGCTTTCTTT.

The chain has TRBV10-3 and TRBJ2-3, with D uncertain. The germline V gene has CDR1 ENHRY and CDR2 SYGVKD. The CDR3 runs 14 residues. V was trimmed by 3 bases and J by 0 bases, leaving 7 bases between them. CDR3 region: CAISEHSSTDTQYF. The CDR3 bases are TGTGCCATCAGTGAACACAGCAGCACAGATACGCAGTATTTT.

J is TRBJ1-2 and V is TRBV7-9; no reliable D call. Germline V lookup: CDR1 SEHNR, CDR2 FQNEAQ (reference sequence). The CDR3 consists of 12 residues. Trimming pared 1 base from V and 9 bases from J, leaving 9 bases between. The CDR3 here is CASSLGPTRYTF. CDR3 nucleotide sequence: TGTGCCAGCAGCTTAGGACCTACCCGCTACACCTTC.